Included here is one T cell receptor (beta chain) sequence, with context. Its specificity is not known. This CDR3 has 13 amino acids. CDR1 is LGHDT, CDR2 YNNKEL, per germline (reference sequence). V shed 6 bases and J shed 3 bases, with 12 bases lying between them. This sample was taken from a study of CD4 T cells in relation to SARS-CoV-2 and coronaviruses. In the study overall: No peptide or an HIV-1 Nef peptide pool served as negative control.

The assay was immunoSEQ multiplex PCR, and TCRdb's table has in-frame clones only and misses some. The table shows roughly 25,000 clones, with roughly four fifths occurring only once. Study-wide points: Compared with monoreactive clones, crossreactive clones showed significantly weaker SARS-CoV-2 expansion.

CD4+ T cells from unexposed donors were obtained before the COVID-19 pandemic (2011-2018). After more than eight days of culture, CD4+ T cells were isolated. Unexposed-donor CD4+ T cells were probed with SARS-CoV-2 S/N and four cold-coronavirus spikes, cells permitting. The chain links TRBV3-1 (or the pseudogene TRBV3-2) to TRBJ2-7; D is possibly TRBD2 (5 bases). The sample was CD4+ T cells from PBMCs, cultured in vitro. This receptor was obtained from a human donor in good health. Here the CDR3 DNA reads TGTGCCAGCAGTCCCCCGGGAATCTACGAGCAGTACTTC. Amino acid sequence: CASSPPGIYEQYF.